This record looks at one T cell receptor beta chain sequence and its context. Its antigen is unknown. The data were obtained in a study of monozygotic twins with inflammatory bowel disease. General study findings and limits: Healthy twins shared more clonotypes with others than IBD patients, most markedly active ones. Twin concordance left repertoire similarity unchanged, with limited power a possible explanation for this lack of difference. Differences in immunosuppressive treatment may have been a source of added variability in patient repertoires.

From roughly 3,200 ng of total RNA, each TCR library was prepared. TCRdb reprocessed the 5' RACE reads, keeping one entry per CDR3 protein, no DNA. The sample data list around 380,000 distinct CDR3 sequences. Germline V gene lookup returns CDR1 SGHRS and CDR2 YFSETQ. There are 16 residues in the CDR3. Material: blood. The J gene is TRBJ2-1, the V gene TRBV5-1; absent DNA, TCRdb's TRBD2 call cannot be checked. The source of this sequence is a human donor with ulcerative colitis or Crohn's disease, or a healthy co-twin of an affected twin (not recorded which). The CDR3 protein is CASSGLGLAANNEQFF. The whole variable domain, remainder taken from reference TRBV5-1 and TRBJ2-1, is KAGVTQTPRYLIKTRGQQVTLSCSPISGHRSVSWYQQTPGQGLQFLFEYFSETQRNKGNFPGRFSGRQFSNSRSEMNVSTLELGDSALYLCASSGLGLAANNEQFFGPGTRLTVL.